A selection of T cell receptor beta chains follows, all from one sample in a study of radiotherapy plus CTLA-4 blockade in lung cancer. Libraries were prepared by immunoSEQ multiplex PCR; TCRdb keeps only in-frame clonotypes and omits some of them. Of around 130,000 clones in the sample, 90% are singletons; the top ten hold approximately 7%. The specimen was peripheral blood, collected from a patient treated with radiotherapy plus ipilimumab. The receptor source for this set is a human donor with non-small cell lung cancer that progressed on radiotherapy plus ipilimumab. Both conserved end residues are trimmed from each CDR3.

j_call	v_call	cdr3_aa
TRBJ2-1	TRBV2	ASKASGRTYNEQF
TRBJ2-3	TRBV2	ASSETGTDTQY
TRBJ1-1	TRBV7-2	ASSPSQGRTEAF
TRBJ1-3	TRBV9	ASSVALDRVNTIY
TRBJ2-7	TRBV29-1	SAASAAYEQY
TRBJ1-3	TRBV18	ASSGTGIGNTIY
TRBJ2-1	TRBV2	AGTDQAGSYNEQF
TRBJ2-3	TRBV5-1	ASSKGQGARINTDTQY
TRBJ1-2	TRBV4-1	ASSQEGGWGYT
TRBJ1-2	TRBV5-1	ASMEGSSLLGGYT
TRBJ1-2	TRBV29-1	SVEDYRGLNGYT
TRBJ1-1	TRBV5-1	ASSLEVANTEAF
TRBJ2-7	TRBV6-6	ASSVVRAYEQY
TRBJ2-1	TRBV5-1	ASSWSTRDNEQF
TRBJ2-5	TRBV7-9	ASRTSGGETQY
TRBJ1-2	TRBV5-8	ASSLRGVDYGYT
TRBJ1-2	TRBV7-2	ASSLGSSGGYT
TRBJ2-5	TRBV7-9	ASQERSSGSAETQY
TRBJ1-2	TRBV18	ASSPFGGGRDGYT
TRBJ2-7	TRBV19	ASSGFHPGEQY
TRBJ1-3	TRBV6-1	ASDPDRVGNTIY
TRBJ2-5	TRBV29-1	SVLNEGETQY
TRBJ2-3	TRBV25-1	ASTTSTDTQY
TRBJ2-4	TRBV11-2	ASSQSQIQY
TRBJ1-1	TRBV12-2	ASRSQGPSGETEAF
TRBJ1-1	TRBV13	ASSFKGRGAF
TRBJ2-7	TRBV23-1	ASHGQGLLVGEQY
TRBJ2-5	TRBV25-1	ASSEYKGTIQETQY
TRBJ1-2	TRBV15	ATSRSRQPNYGYT